The 6 T cell receptor beta chains below were found in one sample sequenced in a study of chemoradiotherapy in HPV16-positive cancers. Repertoires were generated with immunoSEQ multiplex PCR, while TCRdb's copy carries only in-frame clones and drops some. This sample has thousands of clones; over 75% occur once, and the top ten carry about 8%. The sequences come from tumor tissue, collected from a patient who underwent chemoradiotherapy. All receptors come from a human donor with HPV-associated anogenital cancer.

The V gene is TRBV7-2, the J gene TRBJ1-5; TRBD1 might be the D (6 bases). The CDR3 length is 14 residues. The germline V gene encodes CDR1 SGHTA and CDR2 FQGNSA. The ends were cut back, 2 bases at V and 1 base at J, with 6 bases in the middle. The CDR3 DNA follows: TGTGCCAGCAGCTTACAGGGGAGCAATCAGCCCCAGCATTTT. It codes for CASSLQGSNQPQHF.

This rearrangement joins TRBV6-5 to TRBJ2-5; D might be TRBD1 (5 bases). CDR1 and CDR2 from the germline V gene are MNHEY and SVGAGI. The CDR3 extends over 14 amino acids. Trimming took off 4 bases at V and 1 base at J, with 10 bases between the two ends. CDR3 in amino acids: CASSFQTAQETQYF. The DNA for the CDR3 is TGTGCCAGCAGTTTCCAGACAGCCCAAGAGACCCAGTACTTC.

The chain recombines TRBV7-9 with TRBJ1-5; maybe TRBD1 (5 bases). V was shortened by 1 base and J by 5 bases, with 6 bases between the two germline ends. This CDR3 is 13 amino acids long. Per the germline V gene, CDR1 is SEHNR and CDR2 is FQNEAQ (reference sequence). The CDR3 bases are TGTGCCAGCAGCTTAGGCAGGGATCAGCCCCAGCATTTT. It yields the protein CASSLGRDQPQHF.

The genes are TRBV28 and TRBJ2-7; D is tentatively TRBD1 or TRBD2 (5 bases each). The germline V and J ends were trimmed by 5 bases and 0 bases, with 14 bases remaining between them. Per germline, CDR1 MDHEN and CDR2 SYDVKM. CDR3 length: 15 residues. The CDR3 spells CASSLLGAFSYEQYF. The CDR3 DNA is TGTGCCAGCAGTCTGCTCGGGGCATTCTCCTACGAGCAGTACTTC.

In its sample, this clone ranks as medium-sized (0.01 to 0.1%). This chain links TRBV6-5 with TRBJ1-4; TRBD1 agrees at 10 bases. The J segment lost 8 bases and the V segment lost 4 bases, leaving 4 bases of the junction unmatched. Germline loops: CDR1 MNHEY, CDR2 SVGAGI. This CDR3 spans 14 amino acids. The CDR3 nucleotides read TGTGCCAGCAGTTTGACAGGGGGCCAGGAAAAACTGTTTTTT. It specifies CASSLTGGQEKLFF.

DNA of the CDR3: TGTGCCAGTAGTATAAGAGGACAGGGGGTGCTAGGTGGGGCCAACGTCCTGACTTTC. It yields the protein CASSIRGQGVLGGANVLTF. J is TRBJ2-6 and V is TRBV19; 10 bases are shared with TRBD1. Per germline, CDR1 LNHDA and CDR2 SQIVND (reference sequence). The trim removed 2 bases at V and 3 bases at J, leaving 10 bases unmatched. CDR3 length: 19 residues.